Below, 29 T cell receptor beta chains from the same sample are listed, as sequenced in a study of breast tumors, draining lymph nodes, adjacent tissues. Samples came from axillary lymph nodes draining the breast cancer. TCRdb passed the multiplex PCR reads through MiXCR, listing each CDR3 protein once. The sample has approximately 170,000 distinct CDR3 sequences; approximately 30% are singletons. The sample taken for sequencing was axillary lymph node tissue. All receptors come from a female donor with breast cancer. Some clones in this sample may be carry-over from other donors' samples.

About this clonotype: A single base separates this from a much larger clone, so it may be a read error. The chain joins TRBV12-3 or TRBV12-4 to TRBJ2-1; 7 bases fit TRBD2. The DNA end is more similar to TRBJ2-7, so the J call may be wrong. The CDR3 loop spans 15 amino acids. CDR3 residues: CASRRTRSSYNEQYF. For the CDR3, the DNA is TGTGCCAGCAGGAGGACTAGGAGCTCCTACAATGAGCAGTACTTC.

This clonotype has a handful of counts. With a much larger clone just one base away, this may be a read error. The rearrangement joins TRBV20-1 to TRBJ2-1; weak D call: TRBD2 (6 bases). V gave up 7 bases and J gave up 6 bases, with 7 bases separating them. This CDR3 has 10 amino acids. CDR1 is DFQATT and CDR2 is SNEGSKA in the germline V gene (reference sequence). CDR3 in amino acids: CSVGGNEQFF. DNA for the CDR3: TGCAGTGTGGGAGGCAATGAGCAGTTCTTC.

The rearrangement links TRBV19 to TRBJ2-1; TRBD2 matches 10 bases. Looked up from germline, CDR1 is LNHDA and CDR2 is SQIVND (reference sequence). CDR3 size: 17 residues. J gave up 8 bases and V 4 bases, and 14 bases lay outside the gene matches. The CDR3 protein is CASSSPPPAGGPHEQFF. The CDR3 nucleotides are TGTGCCAGTAGTAGCCCCCCCCCAGCGGGGGGGCCCCATGAGCAGTTCTTC.

This clonotype was counted between two and nine times. The chain recombines TRBV3-1 with TRBJ2-3; 14 positions agree with TRBD2. Germline CDR1 reads LGHDT; CDR2 reads YNNKEL (reference sequence). The CDR3 runs 16 residues. V was pared by 4 bases and J by 5 bases, with 5 bases of the junction left unmatched. Here the CDR3 reads CASSRLAGGPGDTQYF. The CDR3 DNA sequence: TGTGCCAGCAGCCGACTAGCGGGAGGGCCCGGAGATACGCAGTATTTT.

This clonotype was counted at least ten times. The chain links TRBV7-2 to TRBJ1-3; D gene uncertain. The germline CDR1 and CDR2 sequences are SGHTA and FQGNSA. The CDR3 has 17 amino acids. The V end lost 4 bases, the J end lost 1 base, and 17 bases lay between the germline ends. This chain's CDR3 is CASSSVRTVQSGNTIYF. In DNA, the CDR3 is TGTGCCAGCAGCTCTGTCCGTACAGTTCAATCTGGAAACACCATATATTTT. Supplemented by reference TRBV7-2 and TRBJ1-3, the full variable domain reads GAGVSQSPSNKVTEKGKDVELRCDPISGHTALYWYRQSLGQGLEFLIYFQGNSAPDKSGLPSDRFSAERTGGSVSTLTIQRTQQEDSAVYLCASSSVRTVQSGNTIYFGEGSWLTVV.

The gene calls are TRBV4-1 and TRBJ2-3; D could derive from TRBD1 or TRBD2 (5 bases each). V was cut by 4 bases and J by 6 bases, with 23 bases left in between. Germline CDR1 reads MGHRA; CDR2 reads YSYEKL. The CDR3 length is 17 residues. CDR3 in amino acids: CASSPQGDRGSADTQYF. In DNA, the CDR3 is TGCGCCAGCAGCCCTCAAGGGGACCGAGGGTCCGCCGATACGCAGTATTTT.

As regards this clonotype: A single base separates this from a much larger clone, so it may be a read error. The rearrangement joins TRBV24-1 to TRBJ2-3, with 8 bases identical to TRBD1. V was pared by 7 bases and J by 7 bases, with 15 bases of the junction left unmatched. The length of the CDR3 is 16 residues. CDR1 KGHDR and CDR2 SFDVKD come from the germline V gene. CDR3 loop: CATRDPRTGRGNTQYF. The CDR3 coding sequence is TGTGCCACCAGGGATCCTCGGACAGGGAGAGGGAATACGCAGTATTTT.

The gene calls are TRBV28 and TRBJ1-2; TRBD1 matches at 7 bases. Germline CDR1 and CDR2: MDHEN and SYDVKM. This CDR3 comprises 13 residues. V lost 4 bases to trimming and J lost 7 bases; unmatched junction nucleotides: 6. CDR3 amino acids: CASSSQGVGGYTF. CDR3 bases: TGTGCCAGCAGTTCCCAGGGGGTCGGTGGCTACACCTTC.

The rearrangement joins TRBV20-1 to TRBJ1-4, with D possibly TRBD1 on 5 matching bases. Looked up from germline, CDR1 is DFQATT and CDR2 is SNEGSKA (reference sequence). The V end lost 3 bases, the J end lost 5 bases, and 13 bases lay between the germline ends. The CDR3 has 14 amino acids. The CDR3 nucleotides are TGCAGTGCTAGTGAAGGGGCCAACAATGAAAAACTGTTTTTT. It specifies CSASEGANNEKLFF.

J is TRBJ1-4 and V is TRBV11-1; 7 nucleotides align to TRBD1. Germline V gene data show CDR1 as SGHAT and CDR2 as FQDESV (reference sequence). J was trimmed by 2 bases and V by 6 bases; bases with no gene match: 0. The length of the CDR3 is 13 residues. The chain's CDR3 is CASRQGTNEKLFF. The CDR3, as DNA: TGTGCCAGCAGACAGGGGACTAATGAAAAACTGTTTTTT.

This chain connects TRBV2 to TRBJ1-3, with D tentatively TRBD1 (5 bases). The CDR3 length is 15 residues. CDR1 is SNHLY and CDR2 is FYNNEI in the germline V gene. V lost 6 bases and J 7 bases, leaving 19 bases between the germline ends. The CDR3: CASRPDRYYMNTIYF. In DNA form, the CDR3 reads TGTGCCAGCAGACCCGACAGATACTACATGAACACCATATATTTT.

This clonotype was seen just once. It is unclear where the CDR3 begins or ends on the DNA, so no DNA is shown, and the CDR3 is as TCRdb lists it. The chain couples TRBV9 to TRBJ2-2; the table's D call of TRBD1 was not tested on the DNA. The CDR3 region is 23 residues in length, termini included. Per the germline V gene, CDR1 is SGDLS and CDR2 is YYNGEE. The CDR3 is CASSVGGNTYEQYFGPNTGELFF.

Concerning this clonotype itself: A much larger clone sits a single nucleotide away, making a read error possible. Since no conserved phenylalanine or tryptophan closes the CDR3, a read error is the likely cause. Because the CDR3's place on the DNA is in doubt, the DNA is left out and the CDR3 is given as listed by TCRdb. The chain is built from TRBV30 and TRBJ2-7; TRBD1, as called in the table, went unchecked against the DNA. Both ends counted, the CDR3 spans 11 residues. Per germline, CDR1 GTSNPN and CDR2 SVGIG (reference sequence). CDR3 residues: CAWSVNGGKYL.

About this clonotype itself: The conserved closing phenylalanine or tryptophan is absent in this CDR3, likely reflecting a read error. Because the CDR3's place on the DNA is in doubt, the DNA is left out and the CDR3 is given as listed by TCRdb. The rearrangement links TRBV24-1 to TRBJ2-5; TRBD2, the D gene given by the table, was not confirmed from the DNA. Germline loops: CDR1 KGHDR, CDR2 SFDVKD. From its first to its last residue, the CDR3 has 13 amino acids. This CDR3 reads CATSDIRTSGRNT.

CDR3 bases: TGTGCCAGCAGCTCCAAGGAGCCGGGGTTTTACAATGAGCAGTTCTTC. It codes for CASSSKEPGFYNEQFF. This rearrangement joins TRBV5-4 to TRBJ2-1, with D possibly matching TRBD2 (5 bases). CDR3 size: 16 residues. Trimming removed 3 bases at V and 4 bases at J, with 17 bases between. Germline V CDR1 and CDR2: SGHNT, YYREEE (reference sequence).

Regarding this clonotype: Compared with germline, one end of the junction differs, possibly owing to a read error. CDR3 nucleotide sequence: TGTGCCACCAGTGGAGGGACAGGGGAGGGCACTGAAGCTCTCTTT. Amino acid sequence: CATSGGTGEGTEALF. This chain uses TRBV24-1 with TRBJ1-1, with 10 bases lining up with TRBD1. The V gene's germline CDR1 is KGHDR and CDR2 SFDVKD. This CDR3 comprises 15 residues.

This clonotype was counted a single time. This chain connects TRBV19 to TRBJ1-1, with D possibly matching TRBD1 (5 bases). V was shortened by 4 bases and J by 4 bases, with 10 bases between the two germline ends. The germline V gene encodes CDR1 LNHDA and CDR2 SQIVND (reference sequence). CDR3 size: 13 residues. CDR3 in DNA: TGTGCCAGTAGTACCAGGGATCGCACTGAAGCTTTCTTT. Amino acids: CASSTRDRTEAFF. Full variable domain (rest looked up from reference TRBV19 and TRBJ1-1): DGGITQSPKYLFRKEGQNVTLSCEQNLNHDAMYWYRQDPGQGLRLIYYSQIVNDFQKGDIAEGYSVSREKKESFPLTVTSAQKNPTAFYLCASSTRDRTEAFFGQGTRLTVV.

This clonotype was counted only a few times. A read error may be the cause here, since a much bigger clone is one base away. The rearrangement links TRBV7-8 to TRBJ2-7; D is tentatively TRBD1 or TRBD2 (5 bases each). The CDR3 totals 13 residues. Germline loops: CDR1 SGHVS, CDR2 FQNEAQ. The chain's CDR3 is CVSSPRGGYEQYF. As DNA, the CDR3 is TGTGTCAGCAGCCCTCGGGGCGGCTACGAGCAGTACTTC.

This clonotype appeared many times. V usage is TRBV20-1 and J usage is TRBJ2-7; D unresolved. The CDR3 contains 14 residues. V lost 2 bases to trimming and J lost 0 bases, with 11 bases between them. Germline V gene lookup returns CDR1 DFQATT and CDR2 SNEGSKA (reference sequence). The CDR3: CSARPTSSSYEQYF. Written as DNA, the CDR3 is TGCAGTGCTAGACCCACAAGTAGCTCCTACGAGCAGTACTTC.

In regard to this clonotype: This may arise from a read error, as a much more abundant clone is one base away. CDR3 coding DNA: TGTGCCAGCAGCGTTTCCAGTGAGCAGTTCTTC. It encodes CASSVSSEQFF. This sequence joins TRBV9 and TRBJ2-1; no definite D call. V shed 2 bases and J shed 9 bases, with 6 bases lying between them. CDR1 is SGDLS, CDR2 YYNGEE, per germline. The CDR3 has 11 residues.

In its sample, this clonotype was seen many times. The chain joins TRBV20-1 to TRBJ1-6, with D unclear. This CDR3 comprises 16 residues. In germline, CDR1 is DFQATT, CDR2 SNEGSKA (reference sequence). Trimming pared 4 bases from V and 0 bases from J, leaving 13 bases between. CDR3 in amino acids: CSAIDTESSYNSPLHF. CDR3 sequence (DNA): TGCAGTGCTATAGATACAGAGAGCTCCTATAATTCACCCCTCCACTTT.

For this clonotype: A read error may be the cause here, since a much bigger clone is one base away. The chain joins TRBV7-9 to TRBJ2-1; D perhaps matches TRBD2 (5 bases). V dropped 11 bases and J dropped 5 bases, with 22 bases sitting between them. From germline, CDR1 is SEHNR and CDR2 FQNEAQ (reference sequence). The CDR3 spans 15 residues. This CDR3 reads CAGFPGVHLDNEQFF. The CDR3 DNA sequence: TGTGCCGGCTTTCCCGGGGTCCATCTGGACAATGAGCAGTTCTTC.

This clonotype appeared many times. For the CDR3, the DNA is TGTGCCAGCAGCTTAGATTCTCGGACGACTAACTATGGCTACACCTTC. It is translated as CASSLDSRTTNYGYTF. The chain couples TRBV5-6 to TRBJ1-2; D gene unclear. This CDR3 contains 16 residues. The ends were cut back, 2 bases at V and 0 bases at J, with 14 bases in the middle. Per the germline V gene, CDR1 is SGHDT and CDR2 is YYEEEE.

This clonotype was detected ten times or more. This chain joins TRBV12-3 or TRBV12-4 and TRBJ2-5; no clear D. Between the trimmed V and J ends, which lost 5 bases and 3 bases, there was a span of 10 bases. This CDR3 has 13 residues. CDR3 region: CASSLWAEETQYF. The DNA for the CDR3 is TGTGCCAGCAGTCTGTGGGCGGAAGAGACCCAGTACTTC.

This clonotype was detected only a few times. A much larger clone is a single base away; this may be a read error. V is TRBV20-1 and J is TRBJ2-7; D is tentatively TRBD1 or TRBD2 (5 bases each). CDR1 is DFQATT and CDR2 is SNEGSKA in the germline V gene (reference sequence). CDR3 size: 13 residues. The CDR3 DNA follows: TGCAGTGCTCCGGGACCGCAATATTACGCGCAGTACTTC. The encoded protein is CSAPGPQYYAQYF.

This clonotype turned up a few times. V and J are TRBV6-2 or TRBV6-3 and TRBJ1-1; D unclear. This CDR3 is built from 14 residues. The V gene lost 6 bases and the J gene lost 6 bases, with 17 bases spanning the gap. The V gene's germline CDR1 is MNHEY and CDR2 SVGEGT. CDR3 bases: TGTGCCAGCAGCCCCAACAAGGTCCCTCCTGAAGCTTTCTTT. Translated: CASSPNKVPPEAFF.

This clonotype showed up many times. V and J are TRBV6-5 and TRBJ2-5; D possibly corresponds to TRBD2 (5 bases). Germline CDR1 and CDR2: MNHEY and SVGAGI. The V gene lost 1 base and the J gene lost 2 bases, with 8 bases spanning the gap. This CDR3 is 14 amino acids long. CDR3: CASSYYSGQETQYF. CDR3 DNA sequence: TGTGCCAGCAGTTACTACAGCGGACAAGAGACCCAGTACTTC.

This chain uses TRBV19 with TRBJ1-6; 10 bases fit TRBD1. The CDR3 has 19 amino acids. The junction had 16 bases not matched to a gene; V was cut back by 7 bases and J by 4 bases. CDR1 is LNHDA, CDR2 SQIVND, per germline (reference sequence). CDR3 nucleotide sequence: TGTGCCAGTAACCCCCCGGGACAGGGGCGTCCCCATTATAATTCACCCCTCCACTTT. Residues: CASNPPGQGRPHYNSPLHF.

This clonotype was seen repeatedly, ten times or more. The V gene is TRBV6-4, the J gene TRBJ1-6; 7 bases match TRBD1. CDR1 and CDR2 (germline): MRHNA, SNTAGT. The CDR3 sequence is 15 residues long. V trimming: 6 bases; J trimming: 7 bases; junction bases outside the gene matches: 9. The CDR3 protein is CASRDLDRPNSPLHF. CDR3 nucleotide sequence: TGTGCCAGCAGAGACCTGGACAGGCCGAATTCACCCCTCCACTTT.